This is a list of T cell receptor beta chains from one sample in a study of blood T cell repertoires in COVID-19. The protocol was immunoSEQ multiplex PCR, while the TCRdb copy is restricted to in-frame clones and leaves out a portion. The sample contains around 170,000 clones, 80% of which appear only once. Sequenced material: PBMCs or T cells enriched from blood (not recorded which). These receptor sequences come from a man in his fifties or sixties who had been exposed to COVID-19. The CDR3 runs from the conserved cysteine through the conserved F or W. D genes are given only for firm matches. A row's size may be missing; if present it is once, few, many or a size class.

d_gene: -
abundance: -
j_gene: TRBJ2-7
v_gene: TRBV19
CDR3nt: TGTGCCAGTAGTATAGACGGGCAGGACAGAACCTACGAGCAGTACTTC
CDR3aa: CASSIDGQDRTYEQYF

d_gene: -
abundance: -
j_gene: TRBJ2-2
v_gene: TRBV6-2/TRBV6-3
CDR3nt: TGTGCCAGCAGTGGGGACTTCGGGGGCGGGGAGCTGTTTTTT
CDR3aa: CASSGDFGGGELFF

d_gene: TRBD1
abundance: -
j_gene: TRBJ1-1
v_gene: TRBV2
CDR3nt: TGTGCCAGCAGCGACCAGGGGGTAAGATTCGCTGAAGCTTTCTTT
CDR3aa: CASSDQGVRFAEAFF

d_gene: -
abundance: -
j_gene: TRBJ2-7
v_gene: TRBV19
CDR3nt: TGTGCCAGTAGTAATGGGGGCCGGCTGGTCGAGCAGTACTTC
CDR3aa: CASSNGGRLVEQYF

d_gene: -
abundance: -
j_gene: TRBJ1-3
v_gene: TRBV30
CDR3nt: TGTGCCTGGAGTGCCGACATAACTGGAAACACCATATATTTT
CDR3aa: CAWSADITGNTIYF

d_gene: TRBD1
abundance: few
j_gene: TRBJ2-7
v_gene: TRBV19
CDR3nt: TGTGCCAGTAGTGTTCCGGGACAGGGGAGTGACGAGCAGTACTTC
CDR3aa: CASSVPGQGSDEQYF

d_gene: TRBD1
abundance: once
j_gene: TRBJ2-7
v_gene: TRBV9
CDR3nt: TGTGCCAGCAGCTTTGGACAGGGGGGTTCCTCCGAGCAGTACTTC
CDR3aa: CASSFGQGGSSEQYF

d_gene: TRBD2
abundance: few
j_gene: TRBJ2-7
v_gene: TRBV9
CDR3nt: TGTGCCAGCACCACTGGAACTAGCGGGGTTTACGAGCAGTACTTC
CDR3aa: CASTTGTSGVYEQYF

d_gene: -
abundance: -
j_gene: TRBJ2-7
v_gene: TRBV14
CDR3nt: TGTGCCAGCAGCCAAGTGAGCCGATACGAGCAGTACTTC
CDR3aa: CASSQVSRYEQYF

d_gene: -
abundance: -
j_gene: TRBJ1-5
v_gene: TRBV30
CDR3nt: TGTGCCTGGAGTGACGGTCAGCCCCAGCATTTT
CDR3aa: CAWSDGQPQHF

d_gene: -
abundance: -
j_gene: TRBJ1-2
v_gene: TRBV6-5
CDR3nt: TGTGCCAGCAGTTACTCACAACAGGAAACTAACTATGGCTACACCTTC
CDR3aa: CASSYSQQETNYGYTF

d_gene: -
abundance: -
j_gene: TRBJ2-3
v_gene: TRBV7-2
CDR3nt: TGTGCCAGCAGCTTAGCGAAGGGGCCCACAGATACGCAGTATTTT
CDR3aa: CASSLAKGPTDTQYF

d_gene: -
abundance: -
j_gene: TRBJ1-1
v_gene: TRBV10-3
CDR3nt: TGTGCCATCAGTGAGTCGCGGGGGATACGAGGACAACCAAACACTGAAGCTTTCTTT
CDR3aa: CAISESRGIRGQPNTEAFF

d_gene: -
abundance: -
j_gene: TRBJ1-1
v_gene: TRBV6-5
CDR3nt: TGTGCCACCAGTAGGGGAATGAACACTGAAGCTTTCTTT
CDR3aa: CATSRGMNTEAFF

d_gene: TRBD2
abundance: -
j_gene: TRBJ2-1
v_gene: TRBV15
CDR3nt: TGTGCCACCAGCAGAGGGGACTATTGGAGGAATGAGCAGTTCTTC
CDR3aa: CATSRGDYWRNEQFF

d_gene: TRBD1
abundance: -
j_gene: TRBJ1-6
v_gene: TRBV19
CDR3nt: TGTGCCACCTTGGACAGGGGGAATTCACCCCTCCACTTT
CDR3aa: CATLDRGNSPLHF

d_gene: -
abundance: -
j_gene: TRBJ2-3
v_gene: TRBV6-2/TRBV6-3
CDR3nt: TGTGCCAGCAGTTACGCGTGGTGGGGCGCAGCCGCCCGGTCCACAGATACGCAGTATTTT
CDR3aa: CASSYAWWGAAARSTDTQYF

d_gene: TRBD1
abundance: -
j_gene: TRBJ1-1
v_gene: TRBV7-9
CDR3nt: TGTGCCAGCAGCTTACCCCGACAGGGTGCCCCTGAAGCTTTCTTT
CDR3aa: CASSLPRQGAPEAFF

d_gene: -
abundance: -
j_gene: TRBJ2-7
v_gene: TRBV5-4
CDR3nt: TGTGCCAGCAGCCGAGGGTACGAGCAGTACTTC
CDR3aa: CASSRGYEQYF

d_gene: -
abundance: -
j_gene: TRBJ1-2
v_gene: TRBV6-1
CDR3nt: TGTGCCAGCAGTGAAGGATATTCGGGGATCGGCTATGGCTACACCTTC
CDR3aa: CASSEGYSGIGYGYTF

d_gene: -
abundance: once
j_gene: TRBJ1-5
v_gene: TRBV11-2
CDR3nt: TGTGCCAGCAGCCCCGTCGGGGGCAATCAGCCCCAGCATTTT
CDR3aa: CASSPVGGNQPQHF

d_gene: TRBD2
abundance: -
j_gene: TRBJ2-2
v_gene: TRBV5-1
CDR3nt: TGCGCCAGCGGGAGGGACACCGGGGAGCTGTTTTTT
CDR3aa: CASGRDTGELFF

d_gene: TRBD1
abundance: -
j_gene: TRBJ1-6
v_gene: TRBV27
CDR3nt: TGTGCCAGCAGTCTCCGGGACAGGAAGAATTCACCCCTCCACTTT
CDR3aa: CASSLRDRKNSPLHF

d_gene: TRBD1
abundance: once
j_gene: TRBJ1-3
v_gene: TRBV24-1
CDR3nt: TGTGCCACCAGGGGCACAGGGGGAGTTGGTCTTTCTGGAAACACCATATATTTT
CDR3aa: CATRGTGGVGLSGNTIYF

d_gene: TRBD1
abundance: -
j_gene: TRBJ1-2
v_gene: TRBV11-2
CDR3nt: TGTGCCAGCGGGAAGGACAGGGGGCTAGGTGGCTACACCTTC
CDR3aa: CASGKDRGLGGYTF

d_gene: -
abundance: once
j_gene: TRBJ1-1
v_gene: TRBV30
CDR3nt: TGTGCCTGGGGCCCAACCCCCGGCACTGAAGCTTTCTTT
CDR3aa: CAWGPTPGTEAFF

d_gene: -
abundance: -
j_gene: TRBJ2-3
v_gene: TRBV9
CDR3nt: TGTGCCAGCAGCGGGATGAGGGGGTACGGCACAGATACGCAGTATTTT
CDR3aa: CASSGMRGYGTDTQYF

d_gene: -
abundance: -
j_gene: TRBJ2-1
v_gene: TRBV10-3
CDR3nt: TGTGCCATCAGTGTTCTGTACAATGAGCAGTTCTTC
CDR3aa: CAISVLYNEQFF

d_gene: TRBD1
abundance: -
j_gene: TRBJ2-4
v_gene: TRBV5-4
CDR3nt: TGTGCCAGCAGCAAAAATGACAGGGACCAAAACATTCAGTACTTC
CDR3aa: CASSKNDRDQNIQYF